A selection of T cell receptor beta chains follows, all from one sample in a study of human T cells and chemical hapten exposure. TCRdb re-called the RACE reads with MiXCR, one entry per CDR3 protein. The sample carries about 97,000 distinct CDR3 sequences, 25% to 30% recorded once. Material: whole blood, obtained in connection with sensitization to the hapten diphenylcyclopropenone (DPC). Receptors originate from a man between 35 and 55 years old with alopecia areata. Some clones in this sample may be carry-over from other donors' samples. The CDR3 runs from the conserved cysteine through the conserved F or W. D genes are given only for firm matches. A clone size is listed for some rows: how often the clone was seen (once, few, many), or a class if it is expanded.

J: TRBJ2-3; D: .; V: TRBV2; size: .; CDR3: CASQYPTDTQYF; DNA: TGTGCCAGCCAATACCCCACAGATACGCAGTATTTT
J: TRBJ2-1; D: .; V: TRBV5-1; size: .; CDR3: CASSFVGDEQFF; DNA: TGCGCCAGCAGCTTCGTAGGGGATGAGCAGTTCTTC
J: TRBJ2-7; D: TRBD2; V: TRBV6-6; size: .; CDR3: CASVNPGRAYEQCF; DNA: TGTGCCAGCGTAAACCCCGGGAGGGCCTACGAGCAGTGCTTC
J: TRBJ2-6; D: TRBD1; V: TRBV20-1; size: few; CDR3: CSARVRGGQGAGANVLTF; DNA: TGCAGTGCTAGAGTACGCGGCGGACAGGGGGCGGGGGCCAACGTCCTGACTTTC
J: TRBJ1-4; D: TRBD1; V: TRBV5-5; size: .; CDR3: CASCRDRGEKLFF; DNA: TGTGCCAGCTGCCGGGACAGGGGTGAAAAACTGTTTTTT
J: TRBJ1-1; D: TRBD1; V: TRBV12-3/TRBV12-4; size: few; CDR3: CASSWDSMNTEAFF; DNA: TGTGCCAGCAGTTGGGACAGCATGAACACTGAAGCTTTCTTT
J: TRBJ2-3; D: .; V: TRBV7-2; size: .; CDR3: CASSPTPSTDTQYF; DNA: TGTGCCAGCAGCCCTACCCCTAGCACAGATACGCAGTATTTT
J: TRBJ2-1; D: TRBD2; V: TRBV6-5; size: .; CDR3: CASTTFSGRYNEQFF; DNA: TGTGCCAGCACCACCTTTAGCGGGCGGTACAATGAGCAGTTCTTC
J: TRBJ2-7; D: TRBD1; V: TRBV2; size: .; CDR3: CASSDHSSGTDAYEQYF; DNA: TGTGCCAGCAGTGATCATAGTTCGGGGACAGATGCCTACGAGCAGTACTTC
J: TRBJ1-4; D: .; V: TRBV7-8; size: few; CDR3: CASSPSTGIATNEKLFF; DNA: TGTGCCAGCAGTCCATCAACCGGAATCGCAACTAATGAAAAACTGTTTTTT
J: TRBJ2-3; D: TRBD2; V: TRBV18; size: few; CDR3: CASSWTSGTPTRTDTQYF; DNA: TGTGCCAGCTCATGGACTAGCGGGACACCCACCCGCACAGATACGCAGTATTTT
J: TRBJ2-3; D: .; V: TRBV12-3/TRBV12-4; size: .; CDR3: CASSLTRRTDTQYF; DNA: TGTGCCAGCAGTTTAACAAGAAGGACAGATACGCAGTATTTT
J: TRBJ2-7; D: .; V: TRBV20-1; size: .; CDR3: CSASSYEQYF; DNA: TGCAGTGCTAGCTCCTACGAGCAGTACTTC
J: TRBJ2-7; D: TRBD1; V: TRBV24-1; size: few; CDR3: CATSDTLTGWAQYF; DNA: TGTGCCACCAGTGATACGCTGACAGGGTGGGCGCAGTACTTC
J: TRBJ2-1; D: .; V: TRBV12-3/TRBV12-4; size: .; CDR3: CASSQLGEQFF; DNA: TGTGCCAGCAGCCAGCTGGGTGAGCAGTTCTTC
J: TRBJ1-1; D: .; V: TRBV11-2; size: .; CDR3: CASSPGISEAFF; DNA: TGTGCCAGCAGTCCAGGGATTTCTGAAGCTTTCTTT
J: TRBJ1-3; D: .; V: TRBV9; size: few; CDR3: CASSVGTGSGNTIYF; DNA: TGTGCCAGCAGCGTCGGGACCGGCTCTGGAAACACCATATATTTT
J: TRBJ1-4; D: .; V: TRBV25-1; size: .; CDR3: CASRRDNEKLFF; DNA: TGTGCCAGCAGGCGGGATAATGAAAAACTGTTTTTT
J: TRBJ2-3; D: TRBD2; V: TRBV20-1; size: .; CDR3: CSAWDYRDTQYF; DNA: TGCAGTGCTTGGGACTACCGAGATACGCAGTATTTT
J: TRBJ2-3; D: TRBD1; V: TRBV9; size: few; CDR3: CASSVVGGTGVTDTQYF; DNA: TGTGCCAGCAGCGTAGTCGGAGGGACAGGGGTAACAGATACGCAGTATTTT
J: TRBJ2-1; D: .; V: TRBV20-1; size: .; CDR3: CSASEGEQFF; DNA: TGCAGTGCTAGCGAGGGTGAGCAGTTCTTC
J: TRBJ2-1; D: .; V: TRBV6-5; size: .; CDR3: CASSYEGGREQFF; DNA: TGTGCCAGCAGTTACGAGGGAGGCCGTGAGCAGTTCTTC
J: TRBJ1-1; D: .; V: TRBV7-2; size: once; CDR3: CASSLDLTGASNTEAFF; DNA: TGTGCCAGCAGCTTAGATCTGACCGGAGCCTCGAACACTGAAGCTTTCTTT
J: TRBJ2-1; D: TRBD2; V: TRBV14; size: .; CDR3: CASSQGTSGQNEQFF; DNA: TGTGCCAGCAGCCAGGGGACTAGCGGCCAGAATGAGCAGTTCTTC
J: TRBJ1-2; D: .; V: TRBV12-3/TRBV12-4; size: .; CDR3: CASSWGYGYTF; DNA: TGTGCCAGCAGTTGGGGGTATGGCTACACCTTC
J: TRBJ2-3; D: .; V: TRBV6-6; size: few; CDR3: CASSPRTERSQYF; DNA: TGTGCCAGCAGTCCCCGGACAGAACGATCGCAGTATTTT
J: TRBJ2-6; D: TRBD1; V: TRBV5-4; size: .; CDR3: CASSAWDRGPAGANVLTF; DNA: TGTGCCAGCAGCGCCTGGGACAGGGGGCCTGCTGGGGCCAACGTCCTGACTTTC